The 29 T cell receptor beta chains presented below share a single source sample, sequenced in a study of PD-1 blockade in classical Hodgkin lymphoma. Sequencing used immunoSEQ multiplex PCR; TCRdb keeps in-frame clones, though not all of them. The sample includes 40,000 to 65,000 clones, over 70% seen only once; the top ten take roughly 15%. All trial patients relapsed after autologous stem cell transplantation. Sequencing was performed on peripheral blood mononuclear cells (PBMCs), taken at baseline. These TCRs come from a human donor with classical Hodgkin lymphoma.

Here the CDR3 DNA reads TGTGCTTGTAAGCGGGAGGGATACACCGGGGAGCTGTTTTTT. This translates into CACKREGYTGELFF. This chain links TRBV7-3 with TRBJ2-2; 10 bases are shared with TRBD2. The germline gives CDR1 SGHTA, CDR2 FQGTGA. The length of the CDR3 is 14 residues.

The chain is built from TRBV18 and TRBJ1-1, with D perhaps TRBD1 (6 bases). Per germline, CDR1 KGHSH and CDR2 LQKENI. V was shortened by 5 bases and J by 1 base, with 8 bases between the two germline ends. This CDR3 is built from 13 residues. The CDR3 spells CASSEGQNTEAFF. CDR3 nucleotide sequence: TGTGCCAGCTCAGAGGGACAGAACACTGAAGCTTTCTTT.

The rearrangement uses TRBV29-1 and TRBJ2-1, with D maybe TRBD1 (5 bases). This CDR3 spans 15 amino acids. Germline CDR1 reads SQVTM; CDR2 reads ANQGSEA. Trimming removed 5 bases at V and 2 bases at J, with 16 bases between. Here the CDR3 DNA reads TGCAGCGTTAACCCAGGGCGGTTGACCTACAATGAGCAGTTCTTC. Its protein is CSVNPGRLTYNEQFF.

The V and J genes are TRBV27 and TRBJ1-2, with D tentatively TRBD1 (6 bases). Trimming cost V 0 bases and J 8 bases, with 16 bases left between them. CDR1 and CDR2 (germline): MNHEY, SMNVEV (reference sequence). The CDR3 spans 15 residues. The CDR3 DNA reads TGTGCCAGCAGTTTATCGACAGGTTATATCAACGGCTACACCTTC. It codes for CASSLSTGYINGYTF.

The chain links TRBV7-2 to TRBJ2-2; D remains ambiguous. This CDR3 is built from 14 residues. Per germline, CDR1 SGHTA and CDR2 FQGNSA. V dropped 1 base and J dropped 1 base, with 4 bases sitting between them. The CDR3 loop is CASSLGGNTGELFF. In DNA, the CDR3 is TGTGCCAGCAGCTTAGGGGGGAACACCGGGGAGCTGTTTTTT.

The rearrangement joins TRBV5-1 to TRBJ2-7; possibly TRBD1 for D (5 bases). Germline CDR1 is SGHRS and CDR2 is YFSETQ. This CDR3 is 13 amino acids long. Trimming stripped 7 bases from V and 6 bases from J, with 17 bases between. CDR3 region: CASRAGGQGEQYF. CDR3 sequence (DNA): TGCGCCAGCCGGGCTGGTGGGCAGGGCGAGCAGTACTTC.

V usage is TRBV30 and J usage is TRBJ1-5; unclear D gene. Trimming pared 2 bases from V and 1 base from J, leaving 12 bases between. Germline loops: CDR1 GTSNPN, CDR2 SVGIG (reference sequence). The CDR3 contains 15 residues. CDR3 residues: CAWSFQEWSNQPQHF. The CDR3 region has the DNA TGTGCCTGGAGTTTCCAGGAGTGGAGCAATCAGCCCCAGCATTTT.

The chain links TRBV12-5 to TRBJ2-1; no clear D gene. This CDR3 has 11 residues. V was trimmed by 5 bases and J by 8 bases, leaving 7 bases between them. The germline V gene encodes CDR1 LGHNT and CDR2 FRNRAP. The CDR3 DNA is TGTGCTAGTGGTCCGTCCGATGAGCAGTTCTTC. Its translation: CASGPSDEQFF.

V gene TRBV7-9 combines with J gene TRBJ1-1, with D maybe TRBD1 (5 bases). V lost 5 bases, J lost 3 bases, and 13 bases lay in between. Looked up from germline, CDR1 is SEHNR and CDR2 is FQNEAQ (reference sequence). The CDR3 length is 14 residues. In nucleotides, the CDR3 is TGTGCCAGCAGCATCCTCCAGGGAGACACTGAAGCTTTCTTT. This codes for CASSILQGDTEAFF.

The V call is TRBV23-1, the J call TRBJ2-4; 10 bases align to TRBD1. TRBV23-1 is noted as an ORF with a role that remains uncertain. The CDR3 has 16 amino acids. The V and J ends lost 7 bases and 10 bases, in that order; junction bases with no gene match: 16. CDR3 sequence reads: CASTRDRGSPSRIQYF. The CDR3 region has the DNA TGCGCCAGCACCCGGGACAGGGGATCCCCATCACGGATTCAGTACTTC.

CDR3 nucleotides: TGTGCCAGCAGCTTTCCTCCAAGACTAGCGGGAACCTACAATGAGCAGTTCTTC. Translation: CASSFPPRLAGTYNEQFF. This chain links TRBV7-9 with TRBJ2-1; 11 nucleotides align to TRBD2. The CDR3 sequence is 18 residues long. CDR1 and CDR2 (germline): SEHNR, FQNEAQ (reference sequence). V shed 3 bases and J 2 bases; nucleotides not matched to a gene: 9.

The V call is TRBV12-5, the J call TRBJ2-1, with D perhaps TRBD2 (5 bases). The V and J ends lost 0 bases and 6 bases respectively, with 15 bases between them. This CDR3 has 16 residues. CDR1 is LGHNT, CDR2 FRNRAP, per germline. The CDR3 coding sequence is TGTGCTAGTGGTTTGGTACTAGGTTGGGCCCCCAATGAGCAGTTCTTC. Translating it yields CASGLVLGWAPNEQFF.

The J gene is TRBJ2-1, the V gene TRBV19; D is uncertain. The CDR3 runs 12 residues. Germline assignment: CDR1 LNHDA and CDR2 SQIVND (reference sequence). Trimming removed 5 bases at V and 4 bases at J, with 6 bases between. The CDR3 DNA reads TGTGCCAGTAGTGACGGGTACAATGAGCAGTTCTTC. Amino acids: CASSDGYNEQFF.

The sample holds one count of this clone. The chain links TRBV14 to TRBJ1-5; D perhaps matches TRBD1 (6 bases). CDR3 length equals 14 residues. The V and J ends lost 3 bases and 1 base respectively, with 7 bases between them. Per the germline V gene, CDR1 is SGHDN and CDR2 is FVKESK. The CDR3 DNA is TGTGCCAGCAGCCAGCAGGGGAGCAATCAGCCCCAGCATTTT. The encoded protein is CASSQQGSNQPQHF.

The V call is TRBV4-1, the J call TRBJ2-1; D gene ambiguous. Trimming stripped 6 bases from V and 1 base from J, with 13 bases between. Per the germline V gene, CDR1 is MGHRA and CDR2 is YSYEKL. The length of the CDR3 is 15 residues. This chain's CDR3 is CASRPAQASYNEQFF. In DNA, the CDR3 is TGCGCCAGCAGACCGGCCCAGGCGTCCTACAATGAGCAGTTCTTC.

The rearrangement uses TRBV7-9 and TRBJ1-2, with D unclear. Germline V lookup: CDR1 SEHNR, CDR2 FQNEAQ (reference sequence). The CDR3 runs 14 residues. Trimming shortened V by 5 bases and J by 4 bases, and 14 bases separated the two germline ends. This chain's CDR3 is CASSRDGLAYGYTF. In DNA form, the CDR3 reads TGTGCCAGCAGCCGGGATGGGTTGGCCTATGGCTACACCTTC.

DNA of the CDR3: TGTGCCAGCAGCTTAGCGGGACTAGCGGGAGCCTATGAGCAGTTCTTC. Protein: CASSLAGLAGAYEQFF. The chain carries TRBV7-6 and TRBJ2-1; 14 nucleotides align to TRBD2. Germline assignment: CDR1 SGHVS and CDR2 FNYEAQ. The V and J ends lost 0 bases and 8 bases, in that order; junction bases with no gene match: 3. The CDR3 loop spans 16 amino acids.

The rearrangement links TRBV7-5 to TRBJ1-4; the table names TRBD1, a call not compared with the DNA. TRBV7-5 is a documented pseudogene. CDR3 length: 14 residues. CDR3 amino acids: CVRSLEGDLEKLFF. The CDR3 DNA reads TGTGTCAGAAGCTTAGAGGGGGACCTTGAAAAACTGTTTTTT.

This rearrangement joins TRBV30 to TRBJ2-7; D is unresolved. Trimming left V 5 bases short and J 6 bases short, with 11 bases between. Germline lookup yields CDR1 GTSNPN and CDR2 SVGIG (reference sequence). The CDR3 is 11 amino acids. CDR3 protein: CAWGLSPEQYF. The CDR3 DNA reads TGTGCCTGGGGTCTCTCGCCCGAGCAGTACTTC.

CDR3 nucleotides: TGTGCCAGCAGTGAACTCGGACAGGGACCCGAACATAGCAATCAGCCCCAGCATTTT. Residues: CASSELGQGPEHSNQPQHF. The chain has TRBV6-1 and TRBJ1-5, with 8 bases lining up with TRBD1. This CDR3 has 19 amino acids. Germline V gives CDR1 MNHNS, CDR2 SASEGT. V dropped 2 bases and J dropped 0; count of bases not matched to a gene: 12.

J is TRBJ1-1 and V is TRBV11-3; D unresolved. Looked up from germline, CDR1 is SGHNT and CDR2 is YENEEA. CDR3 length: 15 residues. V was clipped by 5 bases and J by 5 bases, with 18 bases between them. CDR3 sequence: CASSQGRVVGTEAFF. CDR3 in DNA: TGTGCCAGCAGCCAAGGGAGGGTAGTAGGGACTGAAGCTTTCTTT.

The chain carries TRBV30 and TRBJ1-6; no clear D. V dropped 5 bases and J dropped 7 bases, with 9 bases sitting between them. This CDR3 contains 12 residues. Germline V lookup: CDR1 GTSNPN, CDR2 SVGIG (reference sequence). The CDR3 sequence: CAWADPNSPLHF. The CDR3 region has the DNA TGTGCCTGGGCAGACCCCAATTCACCCCTCCACTTT.

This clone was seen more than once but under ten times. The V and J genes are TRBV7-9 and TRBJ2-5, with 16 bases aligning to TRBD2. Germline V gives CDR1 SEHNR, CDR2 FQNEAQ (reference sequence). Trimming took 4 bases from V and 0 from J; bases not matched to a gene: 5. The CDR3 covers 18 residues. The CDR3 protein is CASSYGTSGRAHQETQYF. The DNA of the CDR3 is TGTGCCAGCAGCTACGGGACTAGCGGGAGGGCCCACCAAGAGACCCAGTACTTC. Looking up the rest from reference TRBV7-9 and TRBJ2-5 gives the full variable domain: DTGVSQNPRHKITKRGQNVTFRCDPISEHNRLYWYRQTLGQGPEFLTYFQNEAQLEKSRLLSDRFSAERPKGSFSTLEIQRTEQGDSAMYLCASSYGTSGRAHQETQYFGPGTRLLVL.

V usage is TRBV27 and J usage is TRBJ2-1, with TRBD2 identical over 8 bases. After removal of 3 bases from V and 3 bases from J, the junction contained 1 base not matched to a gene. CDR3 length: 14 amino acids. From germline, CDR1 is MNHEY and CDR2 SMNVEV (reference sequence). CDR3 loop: CASSLAGGYNEQFF. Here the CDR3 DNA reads TGTGCCAGCAGTTTGGCGGGAGGCTACAATGAGCAGTTCTTC.

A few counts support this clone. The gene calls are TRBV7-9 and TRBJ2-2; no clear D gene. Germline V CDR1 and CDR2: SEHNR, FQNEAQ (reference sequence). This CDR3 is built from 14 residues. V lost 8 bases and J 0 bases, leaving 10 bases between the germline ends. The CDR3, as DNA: TGTGCCAGCCCTACAAGGACGAACACCGGGGAGCTGTTTTTT. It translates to CASPTRTNTGELFF.

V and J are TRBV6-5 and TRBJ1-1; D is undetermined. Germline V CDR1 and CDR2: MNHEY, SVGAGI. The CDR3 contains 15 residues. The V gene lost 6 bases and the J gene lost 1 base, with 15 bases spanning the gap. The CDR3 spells CASRPSERPNTEAFF. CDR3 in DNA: TGTGCCAGCAGGCCATCCGAACGCCCGAACACTGAAGCTTTCTTT.

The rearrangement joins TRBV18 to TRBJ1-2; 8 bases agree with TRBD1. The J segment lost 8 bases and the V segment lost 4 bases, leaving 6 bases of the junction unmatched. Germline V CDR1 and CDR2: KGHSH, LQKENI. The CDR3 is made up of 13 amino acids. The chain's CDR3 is CASSLSTGDGYTF. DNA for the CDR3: TGTGCCAGCTCACTATCGACAGGGGACGGCTACACCTTC. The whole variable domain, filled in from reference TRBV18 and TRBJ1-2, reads NAGVMQNPRHLVRRRGQEARLRCSPMKGHSHVYWYRQLPEEGLKFMVYLQKENIIDESGMPKERFSAEFPKEGPSILRIQQVVRGDSAAYFCASSLSTGDGYTFGSGTRLTVV.

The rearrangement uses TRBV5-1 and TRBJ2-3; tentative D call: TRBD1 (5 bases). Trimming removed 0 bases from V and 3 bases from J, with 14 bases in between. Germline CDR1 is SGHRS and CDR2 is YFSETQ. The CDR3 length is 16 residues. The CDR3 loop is CASSLETRVGTDTQYF. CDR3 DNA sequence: TGCGCCAGCAGCTTGGAAACCAGGGTCGGGACAGATACGCAGTATTTT.

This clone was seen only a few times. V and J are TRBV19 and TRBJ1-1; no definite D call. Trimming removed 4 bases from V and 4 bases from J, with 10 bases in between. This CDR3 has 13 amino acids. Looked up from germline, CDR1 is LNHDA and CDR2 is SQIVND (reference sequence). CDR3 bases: TGTGCCAGTAGTAGGAAGTTGGGCACTGAAGCTTTCTTT. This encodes CASSRKLGTEAFF.